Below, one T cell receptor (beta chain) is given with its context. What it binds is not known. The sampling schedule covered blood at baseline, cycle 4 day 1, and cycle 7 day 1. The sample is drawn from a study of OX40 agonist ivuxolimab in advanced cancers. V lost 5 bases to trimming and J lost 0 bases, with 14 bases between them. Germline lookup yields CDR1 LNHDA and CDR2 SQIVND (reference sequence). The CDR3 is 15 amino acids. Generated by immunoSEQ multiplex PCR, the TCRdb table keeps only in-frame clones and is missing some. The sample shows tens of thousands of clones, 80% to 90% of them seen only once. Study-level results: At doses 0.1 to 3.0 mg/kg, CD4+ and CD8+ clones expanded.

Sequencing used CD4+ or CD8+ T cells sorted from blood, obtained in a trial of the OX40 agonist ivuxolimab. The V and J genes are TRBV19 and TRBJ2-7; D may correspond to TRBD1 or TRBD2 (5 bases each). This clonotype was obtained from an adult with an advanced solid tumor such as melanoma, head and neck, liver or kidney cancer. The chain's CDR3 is CASSSGTTSSYEQYF. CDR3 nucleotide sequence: TGTGCCAGTAGTTCCGGGACCACAAGCTCCTACGAGCAGTACTTC. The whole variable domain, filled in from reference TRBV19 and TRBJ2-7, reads DGGITQSPKYLFRKEGQNVTLSCEQNLNHDAMYWYRQDPGQGLRLIYYSQIVNDFQKGDIAEGYSVSREKKESFPLTVTSAQKNPTAFYLCASSSGTTSSYEQYFGPGTRLTVT.